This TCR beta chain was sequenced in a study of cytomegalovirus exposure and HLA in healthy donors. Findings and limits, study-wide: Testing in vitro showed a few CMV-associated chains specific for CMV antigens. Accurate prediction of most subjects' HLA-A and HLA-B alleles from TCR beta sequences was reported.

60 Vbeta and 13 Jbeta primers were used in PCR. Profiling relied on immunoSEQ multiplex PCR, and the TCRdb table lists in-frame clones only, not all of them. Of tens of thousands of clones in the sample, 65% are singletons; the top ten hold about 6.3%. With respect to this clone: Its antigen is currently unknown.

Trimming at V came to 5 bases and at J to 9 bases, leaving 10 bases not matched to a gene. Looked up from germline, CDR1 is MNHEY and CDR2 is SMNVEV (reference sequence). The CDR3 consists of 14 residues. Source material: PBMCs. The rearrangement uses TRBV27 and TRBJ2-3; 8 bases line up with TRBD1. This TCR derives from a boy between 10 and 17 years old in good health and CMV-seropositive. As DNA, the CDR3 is TGTGCCAGCAGTCCCTCCGGGACAGGAGGCACGCAGTATTTT. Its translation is CASSPSGTGGTQYF.